This T cell receptor (beta chain) was profiled in a study of shared clonotypes between healthy human individuals. Notes on the study in general: Relative to clonotypes present in all four donors, those not shared had lower generation probabilities.

This clone was found a few times. The antigen remains unidentified. Germline CDR1 is MNHEY and CDR2 is SVGAGI. The CDR3 spans 12 residues. V dropped 5 bases and J dropped 7 bases, with 11 bases sitting between them. For each subset, genomic DNA was distributed in equal portions over several immunoSEQ plates. TCRdb's copy holds only in-frame clones and misses some; the assay was immunoSEQ multiplex PCR. The sample records over a million clones, around 76% being singletons. The source material was memory CD4+ T cells sorted from blood. The subset is: CD45RA-negative fraction. The J gene is TRBJ1-1, the V gene TRBV6-5; perhaps TRBD1 as D (6 bases). This sequence was found in a man between 18 and 29 years old in good health. The CDR3 is CASSRTGSEAFF. For the CDR3, the DNA is TGTGCCAGCAGTAGAACAGGGAGTGAAGCTTTCTTT.